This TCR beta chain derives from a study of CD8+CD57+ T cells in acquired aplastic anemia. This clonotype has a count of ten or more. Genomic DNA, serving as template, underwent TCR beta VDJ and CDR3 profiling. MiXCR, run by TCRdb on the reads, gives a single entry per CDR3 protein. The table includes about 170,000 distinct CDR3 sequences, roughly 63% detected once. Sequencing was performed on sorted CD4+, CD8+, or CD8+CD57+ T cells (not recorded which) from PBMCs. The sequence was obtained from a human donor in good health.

This CDR3 reads CASSLSAGLRETQYF. In DNA form, the CDR3 reads TGTGCCAGCAGTTTATCGGCAGGGTTGAGGGAGACCCAGTACTTC. This chain joins TRBV12-3 or TRBV12-4 and TRBJ2-5; maybe TRBD1 (5 bases). This CDR3 contains 15 residues. V dropped 2 bases and J dropped 5 bases, with 15 bases sitting between them.